The following is a T cell receptor beta chain sequence with its context. TCRdb independently ran MiXCR on the RT-PCR reads; one entry per CDR3 protein. The data hold approximately 500,000 distinct CDR3 sequences, with around a quarter observed a single time. These data belong to a study of response to subunit inactivated influenza vaccine. These sequences were also reported in another study, on T cells expressing NK-cell markers. From that study: TCR beta libraries carry UMIs added by 5'RACE template switching.

The material sequenced was CD4+ T cells sorted from PBMCs, taken roughly 12 days after vaccination. The clonotype originates from a man aged 50 or older who received an inactivated influenza vaccine.

The CDR3 DNA follows: TGTGCCAGCAGCTTTGAAGGGGGCACTGAAGCTTTCTTT. Translation: CASSFEGGTEAFF. The chain carries TRBV7-9 and TRBJ1-1, with a possible D match to TRBD1 (6 bases). There are 13 residues in the CDR3. The germline CDR1 and CDR2 sequences are SEHNR and FQNEAQ (reference sequence). V lost 3 bases to trimming and J lost 4 bases, with 9 bases between them.